This is a list of T cell receptor beta chains from one sample in a study of T cell responses to AZD1222 COVID-19 vaccine. Method: immunoSEQ multiplex PCR; TCRdb's copy keeps in-frame clones and lacks some. The sample lists 100,000 to 150,000 clones, approximately 90% seen once, with approximately 1.6% in the top ten. This specimen consisted of peripheral blood, obtained on day 0 of AZD1222 vaccination. Receptor source: an adult in good health. Both conserved end residues are part of each CDR3. A D gene is named only where the DNA matches it firmly.

d_call | j_call | v_call | cdr3_aa | cdr3_nt
- | TRBJ2-2 | TRBV9 | CASSRTPGDTGELFF | TGTGCCAGCAGCAGAACCCCCGGTGACACCGGGGAGCTGTTTTTT
- | TRBJ2-5 | TRBV20-1 | CSAGEKETQYF | TGCAGTGCTGGAGAGAAAGAGACCCAGTACTTC
- | TRBJ1-2 | TRBV9 | CASSASHWEMGSVYGYTF | TGTGCCAGCAGCGCATCCCATTGGGAGATGGGGAGTGTCTATGGCTACACCTTC
- | TRBJ1-1 | TRBV30 | CAWSPSGPPVKAFF | TGTGCCTGGAGCCCCAGTGGGCCCCCGGTCAAAGCTTTCTTT
- | TRBJ2-6 | TRBV4-3 | CASSQIRSGANVLTF | TGCGCCAGCAGCCAGATCCGCTCTGGGGCCAACGTCCTGACTTTC
- | TRBJ2-7 | TRBV6-4 | CASSPLSYYEQYF | TGTGCCAGCAGTCCCCTCTCCTACTACGAGCAGTACTTC
- | TRBJ2-1 | TRBV11-1 | CASSKDFWGNEQFF | TGTGCCAGCAGCAAGGACTTCTGGGGCAATGAGCAGTTCTTC
- | TRBJ1-1 | TRBV6-5 | CASSSMAEAFF | TGTGCCAGCAGCTCGATGGCTGAAGCTTTCTTT
- | TRBJ1-6 | TRBV30 | CAWRWLGTGSSPLHF | TGTGCCTGGAGGTGGTTAGGTACCGGGAGTTCACCCCTCCACTTT
TRBD1 | TRBJ1-2 | TRBV30 | CAWSDGTGDYGYTF | TGTGCCTGGAGTGACGGGACAGGTGATTATGGCTACACCTTC